Reported below is one T cell receptor (beta chain). The data originate from a study of blood T cell repertoires in COVID-19. Looking at the study overall: Spain, Italy and the United States supplied samples that represented acute and convalescent COVID-19. PBMCs, B-cell-depleted T cells, or T cells were the source of the cDNA or gDNA that made up the material.

Study processing details: Amplifying reference gene primers gave estimates of nucleated cell counts. Assay: immunoSEQ multiplex PCR; the TCRdb copy retains only in-frame clones and omits some. V and J calls plus clone size are reproduced from that table; the DNA served to infer D and trimming. This table has fewer than 250,000 clones, about four fifths appearing once. The germline V gene encodes CDR1 SGHRS and CDR2 YFSETQ. This CDR3 contains 14 residues. J was trimmed by 2 bases and V by 4 bases; bases with no gene match: 5. This sequence was found in a middle-aged man with acute or convalescent COVID-19. Sequencing was carried out using peripheral blood. The rearrangement uses TRBV5-1 and TRBJ1-2, with 7 bases aligning to TRBD1. The CDR3 is CASSRDSRNYGYTF. Written as DNA, the CDR3 is TGCGCCAGCAGCCGGGACAGCCGCAACTATGGCTACACCTTC.